The present entry profiles one T cell receptor (beta chain) with its context. Trimming took 5 bases from V and 1 from J; bases not matched to a gene: 5. Germline CDR1 is SGHVS and CDR2 is FQNEAQ. CDR3 length: 15 residues. Study processing details: Amplifying reference gene primers gave estimates of nucleated cell counts. Sequenced by immunoSEQ multiplex PCR; TCRdb stores in-frame clones only, minus some. V, J and clone size were drawn from that table, and D and trimming were deduced from the DNA. The sample lists about 310,000 clones; 90% were seen once. The sample originates from a study of blood T cell repertoires in COVID-19. Overall study: The study drew acute and convalescent COVID-19 samples from the United States, Italy and Spain. T cells, B-cell-depleted T cells, or PBMCs provided the cDNA or gDNA that served as material.

Sequenced material: peripheral blood. The J gene is TRBJ2-1, the V gene TRBV7-8; TRBD1 aligns across 7 bases. The sequence was obtained from a woman aged 40 to 55 with COVID-19, enrolled during active disease. CDR3 in DNA: TGTGCCAGCAGCGAAACAGGGGATTCCTACAATGAGCAGTTCTTC. It specifies CASSETGDSYNEQFF. Supplemented by reference TRBV7-8 and TRBJ2-1, the full variable domain reads GAGVSQSPRYKVAKRGQDVALRCDPISGHVSLFWYQQALGQGPEFLTYFQNEAQLDKSGLPSDRFFAERPEGSVSTLKIQRTQQEDSAVYLCASSETGDSYNEQFFGPGTRLTVL.